This T cell receptor (beta chain) was identified in a study of response to subunit inactivated influenza vaccine. A single record per CDR3 protein comes from TCRdb applying MiXCR to the RT-PCR reads. The sample consists of 800,000 to 1,000,000 distinct CDR3 sequences, 21% of them appearing once. Study-level findings and limits: The authors suggested that few new T cells are recruited per seasonal influenza vaccination.

To note about this clonotype: The target antigen is unknown.

The V end lost 0 bases, the J end lost 3 bases, and 10 bases lay between the germline ends. There are 15 residues in the CDR3. CDR1 SGHRS and CDR2 YFSETQ come from the germline V gene. V usage is TRBV5-1 and J usage is TRBJ2-4, with D unclear. Material: PBMCs from blood, obtained roughly 5 days after vaccination. The receptor was isolated from a man in his fifties or sixties who received an inactivated influenza vaccine. The chain's CDR3 is CASSLGHLDKNIQYF. In DNA, the CDR3 is TGCGCCAGCAGCTTGGGCCACCTGGACAAAAACATTCAGTACTTC.